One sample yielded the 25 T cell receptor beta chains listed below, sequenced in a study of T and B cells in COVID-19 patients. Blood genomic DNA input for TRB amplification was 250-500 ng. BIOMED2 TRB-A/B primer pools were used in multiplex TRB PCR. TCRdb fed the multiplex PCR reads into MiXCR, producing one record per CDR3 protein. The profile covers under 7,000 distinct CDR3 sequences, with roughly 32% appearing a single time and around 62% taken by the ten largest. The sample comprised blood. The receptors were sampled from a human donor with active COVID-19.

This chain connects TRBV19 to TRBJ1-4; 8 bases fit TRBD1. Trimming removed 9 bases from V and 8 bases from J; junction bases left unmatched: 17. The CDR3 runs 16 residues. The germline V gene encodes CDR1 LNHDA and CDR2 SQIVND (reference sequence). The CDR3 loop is CASRTGSGTGVEKLFF. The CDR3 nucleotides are TGTGCCAGCCGTACGGGTTCGGGGACAGGAGTCGAAAAACTGTTTTTT.

For the CDR3, the DNA is TGTGCCAGCAGTTTAATAACAACCTCTCCCTACGAGCAGTACTTC. This encodes CASSLITTSPYEQYF. The chain uses TRBV12-3 or TRBV12-4 and TRBJ2-7; the D is unclear. V was clipped by 2 bases and J by 2 bases, with 13 bases between them. This CDR3 spans 15 amino acids.

The CDR3 protein is CASKRQDNEQFF. CDR3 nucleotides: TGTGCCAGCAAGCGGCAGGATAATGAGCAGTTCTTC. The J gene is TRBJ2-1, the V gene TRBV6-2 or TRBV6-3, with D perhaps matching TRBD2 (5 bases). V gave up 7 bases and J gave up 7 bases, with 11 bases separating them. The CDR3 runs 12 residues. The germline V gene encodes CDR1 MNHEY and CDR2 SVGEGT.

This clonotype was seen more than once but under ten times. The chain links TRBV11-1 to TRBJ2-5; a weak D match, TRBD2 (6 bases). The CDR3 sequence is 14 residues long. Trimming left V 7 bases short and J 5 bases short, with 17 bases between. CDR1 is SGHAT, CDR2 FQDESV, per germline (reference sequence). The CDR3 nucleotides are TGTGCCAGCACCCTACGGGACTCCCGGGAGACCCAGTACTTC. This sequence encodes CASTLRDSRETQYF.

CDR3 protein: CASNHRGGGSYGYTF. DNA of the CDR3: TGTGCCAGTAACCATCGGGGGGGCGGCTCCTATGGCTACACCTTC. V is TRBV19 and J is TRBJ1-2, with TRBD1 as a possible D gene (6 bases). The CDR3 sequence is 15 residues long. V lost 7 bases to trimming and J lost 4 bases, with 19 bases between them. Germline assignment: CDR1 LNHDA and CDR2 SQIVND (reference sequence).

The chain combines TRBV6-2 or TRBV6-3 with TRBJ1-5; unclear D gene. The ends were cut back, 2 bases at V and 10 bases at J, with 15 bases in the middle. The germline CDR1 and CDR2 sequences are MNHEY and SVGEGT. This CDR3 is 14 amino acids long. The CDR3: CASSYSTRSYPQHF. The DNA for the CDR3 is TGTGCCAGCAGTTACAGCACCAGATCATACCCCCAGCATTTT.

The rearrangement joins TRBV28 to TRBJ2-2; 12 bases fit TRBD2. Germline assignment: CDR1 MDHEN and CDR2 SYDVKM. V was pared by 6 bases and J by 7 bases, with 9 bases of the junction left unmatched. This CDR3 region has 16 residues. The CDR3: CASRPGLAGVSGELFF. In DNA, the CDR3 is TGTGCCAGCAGACCGGGACTAGCGGGCGTCAGCGGGGAGCTGTTTTTT. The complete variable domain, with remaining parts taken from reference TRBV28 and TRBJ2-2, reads DVKVTQSSRYLVKRTGEKVFLECVQDMDHENMFWYRQDPGLGLRLIYFSYDVKMKEKGDIPEGYSVSREKKERFSLILESASTNQTSMYLCASRPGLAGVSGELFFGEGSRLTVL.

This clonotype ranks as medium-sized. In nucleotides, the CDR3 is TGTGCCAGCAGCTCCGGGGGGTCGACCTACGAGCAGTACTTC. This codes for CASSSGGSTYEQYF. V and J are TRBV11-1 and TRBJ2-7; TRBD2 agrees at 7 bases. This CDR3 is built from 14 residues. Germline loops: CDR1 SGHAT, CDR2 FQDESV (reference sequence). With V trimmed by 4 bases and J by 2 bases, 5 bases remained unmatched.

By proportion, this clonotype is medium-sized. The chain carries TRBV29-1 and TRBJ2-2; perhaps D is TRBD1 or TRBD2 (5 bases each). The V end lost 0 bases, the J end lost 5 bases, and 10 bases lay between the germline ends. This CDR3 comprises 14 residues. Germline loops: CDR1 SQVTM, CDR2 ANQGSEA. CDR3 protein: CSVEDLGGTGELFF. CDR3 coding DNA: TGCAGCGTTGAAGATCTTGGGGGAACCGGGGAGCTGTTTTTT.

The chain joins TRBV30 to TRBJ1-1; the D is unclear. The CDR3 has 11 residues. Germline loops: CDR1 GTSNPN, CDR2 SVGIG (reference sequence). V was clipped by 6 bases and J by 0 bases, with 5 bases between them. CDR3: CACSMNTEAFF. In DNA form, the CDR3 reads TGTGCCTGCTCTATGAACACTGAAGCTTTCTTT.

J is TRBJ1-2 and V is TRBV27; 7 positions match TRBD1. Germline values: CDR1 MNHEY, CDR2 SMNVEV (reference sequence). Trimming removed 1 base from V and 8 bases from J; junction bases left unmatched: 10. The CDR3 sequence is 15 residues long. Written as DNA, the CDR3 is TGTGCCAGCAGTTTATTAGGGGGCTCGTTGGGGGGCTACACCTTC. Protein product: CASSLLGGSLGGYTF.

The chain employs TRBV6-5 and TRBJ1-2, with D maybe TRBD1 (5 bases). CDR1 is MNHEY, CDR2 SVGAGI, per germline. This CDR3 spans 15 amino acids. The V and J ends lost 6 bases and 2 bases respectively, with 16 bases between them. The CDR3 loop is CASSPITTGNYGYTF. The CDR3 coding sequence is TGTGCCAGCAGCCCTATCACTACAGGAAACTATGGCTACACCTTC.

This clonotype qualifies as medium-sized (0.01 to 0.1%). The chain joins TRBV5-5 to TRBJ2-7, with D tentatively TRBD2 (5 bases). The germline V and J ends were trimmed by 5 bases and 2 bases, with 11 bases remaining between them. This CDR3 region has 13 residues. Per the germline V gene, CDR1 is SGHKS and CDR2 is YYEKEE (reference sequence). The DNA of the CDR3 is TGTGCCAGCAGACCGGACGGGGCCTACGAGCAGTACTTC. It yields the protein CASRPDGAYEQYF.

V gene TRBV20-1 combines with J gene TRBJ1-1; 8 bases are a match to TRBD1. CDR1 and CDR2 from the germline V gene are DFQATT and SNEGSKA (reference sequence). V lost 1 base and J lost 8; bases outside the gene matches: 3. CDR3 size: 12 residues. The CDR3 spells CSARAGQGEAFF. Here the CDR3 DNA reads TGCAGTGCTAGAGCAGGACAGGGAGAAGCTTTCTTT.

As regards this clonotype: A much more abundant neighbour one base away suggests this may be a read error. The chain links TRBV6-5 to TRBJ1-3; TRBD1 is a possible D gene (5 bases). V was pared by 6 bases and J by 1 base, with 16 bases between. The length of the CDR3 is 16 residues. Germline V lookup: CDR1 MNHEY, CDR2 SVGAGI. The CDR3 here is CASRGPGPQSGNTIYF. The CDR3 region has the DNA TGTGCCAGCAGGGGACCGGGACCCCAATCTGGAAACACCATATATTTT.

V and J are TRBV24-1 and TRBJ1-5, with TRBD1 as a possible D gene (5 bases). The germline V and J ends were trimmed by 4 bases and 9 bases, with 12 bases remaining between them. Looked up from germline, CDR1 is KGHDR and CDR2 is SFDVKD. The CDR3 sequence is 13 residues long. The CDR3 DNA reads TGTGCCACCAGTGAAACCGGGGGATGGCCCCAGCATTTT. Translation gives CATSETGGWPQHF.

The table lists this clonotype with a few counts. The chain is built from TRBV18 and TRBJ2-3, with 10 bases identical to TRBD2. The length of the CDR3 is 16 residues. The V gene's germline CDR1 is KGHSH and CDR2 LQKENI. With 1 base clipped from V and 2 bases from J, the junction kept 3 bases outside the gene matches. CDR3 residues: CASSPRGTSVTDTQYF. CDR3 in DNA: TGTGCCAGCTCACCACGCGGGACTAGCGTCACAGATACGCAGTATTTT.

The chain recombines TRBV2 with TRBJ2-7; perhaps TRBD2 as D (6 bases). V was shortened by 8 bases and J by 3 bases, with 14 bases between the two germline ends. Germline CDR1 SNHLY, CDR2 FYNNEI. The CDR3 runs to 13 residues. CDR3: CASSRGINYEQYF. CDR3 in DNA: TGTGCCAGCTCCCGCGGGATAAACTACGAGCAGTACTTC.

The CDR3 protein is CASSLLSLAVNTGELFF. Here the CDR3 DNA reads TGTGCCAGCAGCTTATTGTCGCTAGCAGTAAACACCGGGGAGCTGTTTTTT. The J gene is TRBJ2-2, the V gene TRBV5-6; D is perhaps TRBD2 (5 bases). Looked up from germline, CDR1 is SGHDT and CDR2 is YYEEEE. V was cut by 2 bases and J by 2 bases, with 16 bases left in between. This CDR3 is 17 amino acids long.

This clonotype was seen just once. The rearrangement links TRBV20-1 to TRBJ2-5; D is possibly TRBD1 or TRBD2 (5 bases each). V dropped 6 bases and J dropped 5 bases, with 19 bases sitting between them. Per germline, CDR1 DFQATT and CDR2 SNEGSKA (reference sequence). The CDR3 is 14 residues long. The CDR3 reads CSAARDPGGETQYF. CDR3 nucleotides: TGCAGTGCCGCCAGGGACCCTGGAGGCGAGACCCAGTACTTC.

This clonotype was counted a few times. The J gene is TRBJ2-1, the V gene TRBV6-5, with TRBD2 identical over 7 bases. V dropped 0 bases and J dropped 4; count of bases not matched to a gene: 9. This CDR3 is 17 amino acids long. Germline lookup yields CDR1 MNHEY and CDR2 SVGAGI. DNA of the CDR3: TGTGCCAGCAGTTACTCGGGGCCTAGCGGAGTTTACAATGAGCAGTTCTTC. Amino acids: CASSYSGPSGVYNEQFF.

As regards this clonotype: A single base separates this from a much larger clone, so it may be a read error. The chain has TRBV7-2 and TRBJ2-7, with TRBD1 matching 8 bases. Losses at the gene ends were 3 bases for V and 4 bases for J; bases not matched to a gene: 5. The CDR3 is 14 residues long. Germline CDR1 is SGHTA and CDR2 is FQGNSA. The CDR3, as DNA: TGTGCCAGCAGCTTGGGGCAGGGGGCTTACGAGCAGTACTTC. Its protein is CASSLGQGAYEQYF. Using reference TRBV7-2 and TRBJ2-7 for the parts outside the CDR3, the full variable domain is GAGVSQSPSNKVTEKGKDVELRCDPISGHTALYWYRQSLGQGLEFLIYFQGNSAPDKSGLPSDRFSAERTGGSVSTLTIQRTQQEDSAVYLCASSLGQGAYEQYFGPGTRLTVT.

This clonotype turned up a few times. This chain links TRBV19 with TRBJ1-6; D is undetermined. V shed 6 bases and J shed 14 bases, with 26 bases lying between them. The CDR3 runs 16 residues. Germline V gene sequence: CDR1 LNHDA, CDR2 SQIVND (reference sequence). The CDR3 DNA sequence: TGTGCCAGTAGGACCTGGACGGAACCCGGGTTCGGAGCCCTCCACTTT. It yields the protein CASRTWTEPGFGALHF. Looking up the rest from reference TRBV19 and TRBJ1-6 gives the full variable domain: DGGITQSPKYLFRKEGQNVTLSCEQNLNHDAMYWYRQDPGQGLRLIYYSQIVNDFQKGDIAEGYSVSREKKESFPLTVTSAQKNPTAFYLCASRTWTEPGFGALHFGNGTRLTVT.

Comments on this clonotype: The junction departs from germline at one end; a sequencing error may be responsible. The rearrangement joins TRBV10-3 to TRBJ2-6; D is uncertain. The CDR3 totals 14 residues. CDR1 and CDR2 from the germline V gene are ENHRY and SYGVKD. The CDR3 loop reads CAISNIPGVNVLTF. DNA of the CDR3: TGTGCCATCAGTAATATACCTGGGGTCAACGTCCTGACTTTC.

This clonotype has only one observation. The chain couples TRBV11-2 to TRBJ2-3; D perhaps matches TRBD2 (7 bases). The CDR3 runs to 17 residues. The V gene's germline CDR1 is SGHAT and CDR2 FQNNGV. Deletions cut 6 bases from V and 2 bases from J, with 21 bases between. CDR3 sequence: CASRLQRDTNPTDTQYF. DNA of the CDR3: TGTGCCAGCAGACTTCAGCGGGACACCAACCCCACAGATACGCAGTATTTT.